One and the same sample provided the 25 T cell receptor beta chains below, sequenced in a study of blood T cell repertoires in COVID-19. The table came from immunoSEQ multiplex PCR; TCRdb's copy has only in-frame clones and leaves some out. The sample lists some 130,000 clones; roughly 84% were seen once. Sequenced sample: peripheral blood. The receptors stem from a human donor in a cohort sampled during active COVID-19.

The CDR3 loop reads CASSVVERGTGELFF. CDR3 coding DNA: TGTGCCAGCAGCGTAGTAGAACGGGGTACCGGGGAGCTGTTTTTT. The chain carries TRBV9 and TRBJ2-2, with D maybe TRBD2 (5 bases). Germline loops: CDR1 SGDLS, CDR2 YYNGEE. The V end lost 0 bases, the J end lost 5 bases, and 11 bases lay between the germline ends. CDR3 length: 15 amino acids.

The rearrangement joins TRBV11-3 to TRBJ1-2; D unclear. The germline CDR1 and CDR2 sequences are SGHNT and YENEEA. V was shortened by 1 base and J by 2 bases, with 11 bases between the two germline ends. The CDR3 consists of 15 residues. CDR3 sequence (DNA): TGTGCCAGCAGCTTAGGTCCAATTGGCAACTATGGCTACACCTTC. Its translation: CASSLGPIGNYGYTF.

The genes are TRBV4-2 and TRBJ1-3; D call uncertain. This CDR3 has 14 amino acids. Germline V gives CDR1 LGHNA, CDR2 YNFKEQ. Trimming left V 4 bases short and J 3 bases short, with 10 bases between. The CDR3 is CASSRGLIGNTIYF. CDR3 nucleotides: TGTGCCAGCAGCCGTGGCCTTATTGGAAACACCATATATTTT.

V gene TRBV5-4 combines with J gene TRBJ1-1; perhaps TRBD1 as D (6 bases). There are 14 residues in the CDR3. Germline CDR1 reads SGHNT; CDR2 reads YYREEE (reference sequence). V was clipped by 5 bases and J by 6 bases, with 17 bases between them. DNA for the CDR3: TGTGCCAGCAGACCTTCGACAGGAACCCCTGAAGCTTTCTTT. Translation gives CASRPSTGTPEAFF. The entire variable domain, with the rest obtained from reference TRBV5-4 and TRBJ1-1, is as follows: ETGVTQSPTHLIKTRGQQVTLRCSSQSGHNTVSWYQQALGQGPQFIFQYYREEENGRGNFPPRFSGLQFPNYSSELNVNALELDDSALYLCASRPSTGTPEAFFGQGTRLTVV.

CDR3 region: CASSLEGSAGGIVFNEQFF. The CDR3 DNA is TGTGCCAGCAGCTTAGAAGGGTCAGCGGGGGGAATAGTTTTCAATGAGCAGTTCTTC. The chain links TRBV11-3 to TRBJ2-1; 9 bases match TRBD2. Germline V gene sequence: CDR1 SGHNT, CDR2 YENEEA. CDR3 length equals 19 residues. J gave up 6 bases and V 0 bases, and 15 bases lay outside the gene matches.

This chain connects TRBV12-3 or TRBV12-4 to TRBJ1-1; no reliable D call. CDR3 length equals 13 residues. V shed 6 bases and J shed 3 bases, with 11 bases lying between them. The chain's CDR3 is CASRFSRDTEAFF. The DNA of the CDR3 is TGTGCCAGCAGGTTCAGTCGTGACACTGAAGCTTTCTTT.

The rearrangement joins TRBV18 to TRBJ1-5, with unresolved D. Between the trimmed V and J ends, which lost 2 bases and 8 bases, there was a span of 13 bases. The CDR3 has 14 residues. CDR1 and CDR2 (germline): KGHSH, LQKENI. This chain's CDR3 is CASSPLAGDKPQHF. CDR3 DNA sequence: TGTGCCAGCTCACCATTGGCAGGCGATAAGCCCCAGCATTTT. The variable domain in full, completed from reference TRBV18 and TRBJ1-5, reads NAGVMQNPRHLVRRRGQEARLRCSPMKGHSHVYWYRQLPEEGLKFMVYLQKENIIDESGMPKERFSAEFPKEGPSILRIQQVVRGDSAAYFCASSPLAGDKPQHFGDGTRLSIL.

The gene calls are TRBV3-1 (or the pseudogene TRBV3-2) and TRBJ1-6; 11 bases match TRBD1. This CDR3 spans 17 amino acids. Trimming cost V 1 base and J 9 bases; bases outside gene matches: 8. Germline V gene lookup returns CDR1 LGHDT and CDR2 YNNKEL (reference sequence). The CDR3 reads CASSQGTGGSVGSPLHF. The CDR3 DNA reads TGTGCCAGCAGCCAAGGGACAGGGGGCAGTGTCGGTTCACCCCTCCACTTT.

This clone was seen a handful of times. The genes are TRBV7-3 and TRBJ2-5, with a possible D match to TRBD2 (6 bases). Trimming took off 2 bases at V and 5 bases at J, with 12 bases between the two ends. Germline values: CDR1 SGHTA, CDR2 FQGTGA. CDR3 size: 14 residues. The CDR3 DNA follows: TGTGCCAGCAGCTTACGACCCGGAGGGGAGACCCAGTACTTC. It yields the protein CASSLRPGGETQYF. The full variable domain, its missing parts supplied by reference TRBV7-3 and TRBJ2-5, is GAGVSQTPSNKVTEKGKYVELRCDPISGHTALYWYRQSLGQGPEFLIYFQGTGAADDSGLPNDRFFAVRPEGSVSTLKIQRTERGDSAVYLCASSLRPGGETQYFGPGTRLLVL.

The table lists this clone with a count of one. V is TRBV18 and J is TRBJ2-5; 9 positions match TRBD1. Germline CDR1 and CDR2: KGHSH and LQKENI. With V trimmed by 6 bases and J by 10 bases, 9 bases remained unmatched. The CDR3 extends over 13 amino acids. This CDR3 reads CASSTGGRPDQYF. The CDR3 bases are TGTGCCAGCTCTACAGGGGGCAGGCCCGACCAGTACTTC.

The rearrangement links TRBV18 to TRBJ2-5; D is uncertain. Germline CDR1 and CDR2: KGHSH and LQKENI. There are 13 residues in the CDR3. V shed 2 bases and J shed 5 bases, with 9 bases lying between them. The CDR3 nucleotides are TGTGCCAGCTCACCATCCAGCGAGGAGACCCAGTACTTC. Translation: CASSPSSEETQYF.

V and J are TRBV5-1 and TRBJ2-1, with D possibly TRBD2 on 6 matching bases. The germline V gene encodes CDR1 SGHRS and CDR2 YFSETQ. V was shortened by 0 bases and J by 6 bases, with 13 bases between the two germline ends. The CDR3 length is 15 residues. As DNA, the CDR3 is TGCGCCAGCAGCTTGGGGGGCGGGGACCCCAATGAGCAGTTCTTC. Residues: CASSLGGGDPNEQFF.

This clone was counted only a few times. The V gene is TRBV5-5, the J gene TRBJ2-5; weak D call: TRBD1 (6 bases). The CDR3 extends over 13 amino acids. V lost 4 bases to trimming and J lost 5 bases, with 12 bases between them. The germline V gene has CDR1 SGHKS and CDR2 YYEKEE (reference sequence). CDR3 sequence reads: CASSGRGRETQYF. CDR3 DNA sequence: TGTGCCAGCAGCGGCAGGGGAAGGGAGACCCAGTACTTC.

The genes are TRBV18 and TRBJ2-7; D is perhaps TRBD2 (6 bases). The germline gives CDR1 KGHSH, CDR2 LQKENI. V was clipped by 2 bases and J by 2 bases, with 10 bases between them. This CDR3 is 14 amino acids long. The CDR3 sequence: CASSPGRDTYEQYV. The DNA for the CDR3 is TGTGCCAGCTCACCAGGGCGGGATACCTACGAGCAGTACGTC.

V and J are TRBV11-2 and TRBJ1-2, with TRBD1 matching 7 bases. Germline CDR1 and CDR2: SGHAT and FQNNGV. The CDR3 has 13 amino acids. The V gene end was trimmed by 5 bases and the J gene end by 3 bases; junction bases not matched to a gene: 3. The CDR3 spells CASSPGTDYGYTF. As DNA, the CDR3 is TGTGCCAGCAGCCCCGGGACAGACTATGGCTACACCTTC.

The chain uses TRBV5-1 and TRBJ2-1; 11 bases align to TRBD2. Unmatched junction bases numbered 6, after V lost 4 bases and J lost 3 bases. CDR1 is SGHRS, CDR2 YFSETQ, per germline. This CDR3 has 16 amino acids. CDR3 protein: CASSGRLAGNYNEQFF. The CDR3 DNA is TGCGCCAGCAGCGGCCGACTAGCGGGGAACTACAATGAGCAGTTCTTC. Full variable domain (remainder filled in from reference TRBV5-1 and TRBJ2-1): KAGVTQTPRYLIKTRGQQVTLSCSPISGHRSVSWYQQTPGQGLQFLFEYFSETQRNKGNFPGRFSGRQFSNSRSEMNVSTLELGDSALYLCASSGRLAGNYNEQFFGPGTRLTVL.

The rearrangement joins TRBV3-1 (or the pseudogene TRBV3-2) to TRBJ1-1; the match to TRBD1 covers 9 bases. The CDR3 spans 14 residues. Germline V gives CDR1 LGHDT, CDR2 YNNKEL (reference sequence). V gave up 1 base and J gave up 5 bases; unmatched junction bases: 2. DNA of the CDR3: TGTGCCAGCAGCCAAGGGGACAGGGTGACTGAAGCTTTCTTT. It specifies CASSQGDRVTEAFF.

The chain uses TRBV11-2 and TRBJ1-3; D unresolved. In germline, CDR1 is SGHAT, CDR2 FQNNGV. The CDR3 is 14 amino acids. V was shortened by 3 bases and J by 0 bases, with 6 bases between the two germline ends. The CDR3 nucleotides read TGTGCCAGCAGCTTTGTGTACTCTGGAAACACCATATATTTT. This gives the protein CASSFVYSGNTIYF.

The V call is TRBV19, the J call TRBJ1-2; perhaps TRBD1 as D (5 bases). The CDR3 extends over 14 amino acids. The germline V gene has CDR1 LNHDA and CDR2 SQIVND (reference sequence). Trimming removed 1 base at V and 8 bases at J, with 14 bases between. The CDR3 protein is CASSIGTDRGGYTF. The CDR3 DNA follows: TGTGCCAGTAGTATAGGCACGGACCGGGGGGGCTACACCTTC.

The chain uses TRBV10-3 and TRBJ2-1, with D maybe TRBD2 (7 bases). V dropped 3 bases and J dropped 7 bases, with 19 bases sitting between them. The CDR3 sequence is 16 residues long. The V gene's germline CDR1 is ENHRY and CDR2 SYGVKD. CDR3 in amino acids: CAISDGGGRNGNEQFF. In nucleotides, the CDR3 is TGTGCCATCAGTGATGGCGGGGGCCGAAATGGGAATGAGCAGTTCTTC.

This rearrangement joins TRBV4-2 to TRBJ2-1; D uncertain. Germline V gene sequence: CDR1 LGHNA, CDR2 YNFKEQ. CDR3 size: 14 residues. Trimming took off 1 base at V and 2 bases at J, with 6 bases between the two ends. CDR3 sequence (DNA): TGTGCCAGCAGCCAAGCGCGGACCTACAATGAGCAGTTCTTC. Amino acid sequence: CASSQARTYNEQFF.

The genes are TRBV9 and TRBJ1-1; the match to TRBD1 covers 7 bases. The V segment lost 0 bases and the J segment 4 bases; nucleotides outside the gene matches: 9. Germline CDR1 reads SGDLS; CDR2 reads YYNGEE. This CDR3 has 16 amino acids. CDR3: CASSVGTGAAGTEAFF. CDR3 sequence (DNA): TGTGCCAGCAGCGTAGGCACAGGGGCAGCTGGCACTGAAGCTTTCTTT. The full variable domain, completed using reference TRBV9 and TRBJ1-1, is DSGVTQTPKHLITATGQRVTLRCSPRSGDLSVYWYQQSLDQGLQFLIQYYNGEERAKGNILERFSAQQFPDLHSELNLSSLELGDSALYFCASSVGTGAAGTEAFFGQGTRLTVV.

The V gene is TRBV5-8, the J gene TRBJ1-1; D is unresolved. The length of the CDR3 is 15 residues. With 0 bases removed from V and 3 bases from J, the gap between germline ends came to 12 bases. Germline V gene lookup returns CDR1 SGHTS and CDR2 YDEGEE. CDR3 residues: CASSLGRGYDTEAFF. The CDR3 DNA reads TGTGCCAGCAGCTTGGGGCGGGGATACGACACTGAAGCTTTCTTT.

The gene calls are TRBV5-1 and TRBJ2-3; 12 bases map to TRBD2. This CDR3 region has 15 residues. Germline CDR1 SGHRS, CDR2 YFSETQ. V dropped 3 bases and J dropped 6; count of bases not matched to a gene: 5. CDR3 amino acids: CASSSGLAGIDTQYF. Here the CDR3 DNA reads TGCGCCAGCAGCTCCGGACTAGCGGGAATTGATACGCAGTATTTT.

The chain joins TRBV11-1 to TRBJ2-1, with no clear D. The V end was cut by 1 base, the J end by 5 bases, with 6 bases between. Germline CDR1 and CDR2: SGHAT and FQDESV (reference sequence). The CDR3 totals 13 residues. The CDR3 region is CASSLDRNNEQFF. In nucleotides, the CDR3 is TGTGCCAGCAGCTTAGACAGAAACAATGAGCAGTTCTTC.